These 24 T cell receptor beta chains were sequenced from one sample in a study of T cells in Graves' hyperthyroidism and ophthalmopathy. Amplification of TCR beta CDR3 regions was performed using RNA transcripts as template. Primed by the HTBI set, a first-round RT-PCR was run on the TCR CDR3. One entry per CDR3 protein results from TCRdb running MiXCR on the multiplex PCR reads. The sample contains 650,000 to 700,000 distinct CDR3 sequences, roughly a sixth of which appear only once. Sequenced: blood. Receptor source: a man aged 50 to 59 with Graves' hyperthyroidism.

This clonotype appeared many times. The chain carries TRBV27 and TRBJ2-1; tentatively, D is TRBD1 (5 bases). The CDR3 is 15 residues long. Germline CDR1 is MNHEY and CDR2 is SMNVEV (reference sequence). V was pared by 5 bases and J by 0 bases, with 11 bases between. Here the CDR3 reads CASSGQGSSYNEQFF. The CDR3 nucleotides are TGTGCCAGCAGTGGCCAGGGTAGCTCCTACAATGAGCAGTTCTTC.

The table lists this clonotype with many counts. The chain carries TRBV18 and TRBJ2-2; D remains ambiguous. This CDR3 spans 13 amino acids. With 3 bases removed from V and 5 bases from J, the gap between germline ends came to 7 bases. CDR1 and CDR2 from the germline V gene are KGHSH and LQKENI. CDR3 loop: CASSPQETGELFF. In DNA form, the CDR3 reads TGTGCCAGCTCACCTCAAGAGACCGGGGAGCTGTTTTTT. Filled out from reference TRBV18 and TRBJ2-2, the complete variable domain reads NAGVMQNPRHLVRRRGQEARLRCSPMKGHSHVYWYRQLPEEGLKFMVYLQKENIIDESGMPKERFSAEFPKEGPSILRIQQVVRGDSAAYFCASSPQETGELFFGEGSRLTVL.

This chain connects TRBV14 to TRBJ2-7; 9 positions match TRBD2. The CDR3 has 15 residues. Germline lookup yields CDR1 SGHDN and CDR2 FVKESK. The ends lost 1 base at V and 3 bases at J; junction bases unmatched: 4. The CDR3 sequence: CASSQGLAGIYEQYF. CDR3 sequence (DNA): TGTGCCAGCAGCCAAGGGCTAGCGGGAATCTACGAGCAGTACTTC.

This chain joins TRBV4-2 and TRBJ2-2; TRBD2 aligns across 8 bases. CDR1 and CDR2 from the germline V gene are LGHNA and YNFKEQ. The trim removed 2 bases at V and 6 bases at J, leaving 11 bases unmatched. The CDR3 loop spans 17 amino acids. For the CDR3, the DNA is TGTGCCAGCAGCCAATCGCAGCCGGGACTAGGTCCCGGGGAGCTGTTTTTT. Translating it yields CASSQSQPGLGPGELFF.

The V call is TRBV5-6, the J call TRBJ1-2, with 7 positions matching TRBD1. There are 16 residues in the CDR3. Germline CDR1 reads SGHDT; CDR2 reads YYEEEE. Trimming took 0 bases from V and 0 from J; bases not matched to a gene: 5. The CDR3 bases are TGTGCCAGCAGCTTGGGGGACAGAGCACCTAACTATGGCTACACCTTC. Its protein product is CASSLGDRAPNYGYTF.

At least ten counts were recorded for this clonotype. The CDR3 DNA reads TGTGCCAGCAGCTTAACTCGATCCGGTGTGGGTGCCGCTTACGAGCAGTACTTC. It yields the protein CASSLTRSGVGAAYEQYF. The gene calls are TRBV7-9 and TRBJ2-7; D gene ambiguous. V was shortened by 2 bases and J by 4 bases, with 24 bases between the two germline ends. Germline V gene sequence: CDR1 SEHNR, CDR2 FQNEAQ (reference sequence). The CDR3 contains 18 residues.

This clonotype was picked up many times. The chain is built from TRBV12-3 or TRBV12-4 and TRBJ1-5; no clear D gene. The V gene lost 7 bases and the J gene lost 0 bases, with 4 bases spanning the gap. The CDR3 has 12 residues. CDR3 loop: CASTFSNQPQHF. The CDR3 DNA sequence: TGTGCCAGCACCTTTAGCAATCAGCCCCAGCATTTT.

The chain couples TRBV2 to TRBJ2-1; D gene uncertain. V lost 8 bases to trimming and J lost 8 bases, with 4 bases between them. The V gene's germline CDR1 is SNHLY and CDR2 FYNNEI. This CDR3 spans 9 amino acids. The CDR3, as DNA: TGTGCCAGCGGGTATGAGCAGTTCTTC. Translation gives CASGYEQFF. Using reference TRBV2 and TRBJ2-1 for the parts outside the CDR3, the full variable domain is EPEVTQTPSHQVTQMGQEVILRCVPISNHLYFYWYRQILGQKVEFLVSFYNNEISEKSEIFDDQFSVERPDGSNFTLKIRSTKLEDSAMYFCASGYEQFFGPGTRLTVL.

This clonotype was counted many times. The chain has TRBV6-5 and TRBJ2-5, with TRBD1 identical over 10 bases. Trimming removed 5 bases from V and 8 bases from J; junction bases left unmatched: 8. This CDR3 is 14 amino acids long. From germline, CDR1 is MNHEY and CDR2 SVGAGI. CDR3 region: CASSRDRGSLTQYF. The DNA of the CDR3 is TGTGCCAGCAGTCGGGACAGGGGAAGTCTCACCCAGTACTTC.

This clonotype has ten or more counts. The rearrangement links TRBV7-6 to TRBJ1-2; D is uncertain. V was cut by 1 base and J by 1 base, with 10 bases left in between. The germline V gene encodes CDR1 SGHVS and CDR2 FNYEAQ. CDR3 length: 15 residues. Here the CDR3 DNA reads TGTGCCAGCAGCTTAGACCCCCTGGGTAACTATGGCTACACCTTC. Amino acid sequence: CASSLDPLGNYGYTF.

Ten or more counts support this clonotype. The chain employs TRBV10-3 and TRBJ2-7, with D tentatively TRBD2 (7 bases). The germline V and J ends were trimmed by 10 bases and 7 bases, with 14 bases remaining between them. The CDR3 totals 11 residues. CDR1 is ENHRY and CDR2 is SYGVKD in the germline V gene. This CDR3 is CATGGGREQYF. CDR3 nucleotides: TGTGCCACCGGCGGGGGCAGGGAGCAGTACTTC.

In this sample, this clonotype turned up a few times. The CDR3: CASSLGQQPTEAFF. CDR3 DNA: TGTGCCAGCAGCTTGGGGCAGCAGCCCACTGAAGCTTTCTTT. The J gene is TRBJ1-1, the V gene TRBV5-8; D remains unclear. The CDR3 covers 14 residues. The V gene's germline CDR1 is SGHTS and CDR2 YDEGEE. The V end lost 0 bases, the J end lost 4 bases, and 10 bases lay between the germline ends.

This clonotype was seen repeatedly, ten times or more. The rearrangement joins TRBV7-9 to TRBJ2-3, with D unresolved. V was pared by 2 bases and J by 1 base, with 13 bases between. The V gene's germline CDR1 is SEHNR and CDR2 FQNEAQ (reference sequence). This CDR3 is built from 16 residues. The DNA for the CDR3 is TGTGCCAGCAGCTTACCTACTATTCGGGGCACAGATACGCAGTATTTT. As protein: CASSLPTIRGTDTQYF.

This clonotype has ten or more counts. The junction departs from the called germline gene at one end, perhaps through a read error. V gene TRBV2 combines with J gene TRBJ2-1, with 9 bases identical to TRBD1. The CDR3 extends over 16 amino acids. Germline CDR1 SNHLY, CDR2 FYNNEI. CDR3 loop: CASSATGTGRSGEQFF. DNA for the CDR3: TGTGCCAGCAGTGCTACCGGGACAGGGAGGTCGGGTGAGCAATTCTTC.

This clonotype was recorded at least ten times. The chain carries TRBV7-2 and TRBJ1-5, with 7 bases matching TRBD1. V gave up 5 bases and J gave up 4 bases; unmatched junction bases: 5. Germline lookup yields CDR1 SGHTA and CDR2 FQGNSA. The CDR3 totals 14 residues. The CDR3 sequence: CASSPGQENQPQHF. The CDR3, as DNA: TGTGCCAGCAGCCCTGGACAGGAGAATCAGCCCCAGCATTTT. Complete variable domain (other parts from reference TRBV7-2 and TRBJ1-5): GAGVSQSPSNKVTEKGKDVELRCDPISGHTALYWYRQSLGQGLEFLIYFQGNSAPDKSGLPSDRFSAERTGGSVSTLTIQRTQQEDSAVYLCASSPGQENQPQHFGDGTRLSIL.

This clonotype was found a few times. The rearrangement joins TRBV5-1 to TRBJ1-1, with TRBD1 as a possible D gene (6 bases). The V gene's germline CDR1 is SGHRS and CDR2 YFSETQ. The CDR3 is 14 amino acids. Deletions cut 5 bases from V and 2 bases from J, with 13 bases between. CDR3 protein: CASRLAGANTEAFF. The CDR3 DNA reads TGCGCCAGCAGACTCGCGGGGGCAAACACTGAAGCTTTCTTT.

This clonotype was seen only a few times. The V call is TRBV29-1, the J call TRBJ2-7; 9 bases map to TRBD1. The CDR3 consists of 13 residues. Losses at the gene ends were 6 bases for V and 5 bases for J; bases not matched to a gene: 8. Per the germline V gene, CDR1 is SQVTM and CDR2 is ANQGSEA. CDR3 bases: TGCAGCGTCGCGGGACAGGGTACCCACGAGCAGTACTTC. This translates into CSVAGQGTHEQYF.

The rearrangement uses TRBV9 and TRBJ2-5, with D possibly being TRBD1 or TRBD2 (6 bases each). Germline V gene lookup returns CDR1 SGDLS and CDR2 YYNGEE. The V and J ends lost 3 bases and 1 base respectively, with 13 bases between them. CDR3 length equals 15 residues. CDR3 region: CASSAGLRGQETQYF. CDR3 DNA sequence: TGTGCCAGCAGCGCGGGACTCAGGGGCCAAGAGACCCAGTACTTC.

Concerning this clonotype itself: Possible read error: a much larger clone is one base away. The chain couples TRBV30 to TRBJ2-6; a weak D match, TRBD1 (5 bases). Germline V gene lookup returns CDR1 GTSNPN and CDR2 SVGIG (reference sequence). Deletions cut 1 base from V and 0 bases from J, with 16 bases between. CDR3 length: 18 amino acids. CDR3 DNA: TGTGCCTGGAGTGCCCCAGACAGTGAGGCCTCTGGGGCCAACGTCCTGACTTTC. Its translation is CAWSAPDSEASGANVLTF.

In its sample, this clonotype was seen a few times. V is TRBV12-3 or TRBV12-4 and J is TRBJ2-3, with 14 positions matching TRBD2. Trimming at V came to 0 bases and at J to 2 bases, leaving 10 bases not matched to a gene. The CDR3 length is 20 residues. The CDR3 here is CASSLARGLAGEDYTDTQYF. The CDR3 coding sequence is TGTGCCAGCAGTTTAGCGCGGGGACTAGCGGGGGAAGATTACACAGATACGCAGTATTTT.

The chain couples TRBV5-1 to TRBJ1-1, with 7 bases aligning to TRBD1. Germline V gene data show CDR1 as SGHRS and CDR2 as YFSETQ. This CDR3 comprises 12 residues. Trimming removed 0 bases from V and 12 bases from J; junction bases left unmatched: 5. CDR3 coding DNA: TGCGCCAGCAGCTTGGACAGGGGAGATACTTTCTTT. Translating it yields CASSLDRGDTFF.

The table lists this clonotype with many counts. The CDR3 is CASSYSLGFDEQYF. The CDR3 DNA sequence: TGTGCCAGCAGTTACTCTTTAGGGTTCGACGAGCAGTACTTC. The chain links TRBV6-2 or TRBV6-3 to TRBJ2-7; D uncertain. The CDR3 spans 14 residues. Germline CDR1 MNHEY, CDR2 SVGEGT. V shed 0 bases and J shed 5 bases, with 11 bases lying between them.

This clonotype was detected many times. At one end the junction does not follow the germline gene, possibly because of a read error. The rearrangement uses TRBV10-3 and TRBJ2-1, with a weak D call TRBD1 (5 bases). The V gene's germline CDR1 is ENHRY and CDR2 SYGVKD. This CDR3 has 13 residues. The CDR3: CAISERADKEQFF. DNA for the CDR3: TGTGCCATCAGTGAACGCGCGGACAAGGAGCAGTTCTTC.

This chain links TRBV30 with TRBJ2-5; D is undetermined. V gave up 3 bases and J gave up 5 bases, with 16 bases separating them. This CDR3 region has 14 residues. The germline gives CDR1 GTSNPN, CDR2 SVGIG (reference sequence). CDR3 in amino acids: CAWRPGPYGETQYF. The CDR3 region has the DNA TGTGCCTGGAGACCGGGTCCCTACGGGGAGACCCAGTACTTC.